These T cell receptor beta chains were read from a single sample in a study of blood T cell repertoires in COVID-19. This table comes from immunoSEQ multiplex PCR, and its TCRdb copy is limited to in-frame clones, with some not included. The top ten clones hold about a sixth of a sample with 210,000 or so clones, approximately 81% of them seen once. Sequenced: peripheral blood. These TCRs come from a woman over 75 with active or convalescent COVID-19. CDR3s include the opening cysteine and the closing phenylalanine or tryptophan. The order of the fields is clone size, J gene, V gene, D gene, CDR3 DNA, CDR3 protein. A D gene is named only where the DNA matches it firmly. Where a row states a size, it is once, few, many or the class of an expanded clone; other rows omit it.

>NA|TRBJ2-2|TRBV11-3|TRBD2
TGTGCCAGCAGCTCCGGCGGACTAGCGGGAGAGGTCGGGGAGCTGTTTTTT
CASSSGGLAGEVGELFF
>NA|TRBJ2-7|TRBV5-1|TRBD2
TGCGCCAGCAGCTTGGTCCCTGCTAGCGGAACCTACGAGCAGTACTTC
CASSLVPASGTYEQYF
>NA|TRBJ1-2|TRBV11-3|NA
TGTGCCAGCAGCTTAGATCTATCGAGAGACAGGATCTATGGCTACACCTTC
CASSLDLSRDRIYGYTF
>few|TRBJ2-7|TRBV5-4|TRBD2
TGTGCCAGCAGCACCGGACTAGCGGGCCGATACGAGCAGTACTTC
CASSTGLAGRYEQYF
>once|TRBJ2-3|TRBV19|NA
TGTGCCAGTAGTATCGGGGGAGTTGGGACAGATACGCAGTATTTT
CASSIGGVGTDTQYF
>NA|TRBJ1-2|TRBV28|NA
TGTGCCAGTGGGCCTGTGGTCTATGGCTACACCTTC
CASGPVVYGYTF
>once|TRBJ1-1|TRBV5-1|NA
TGCGCCAGCAGCTTGGAGGGGCCGGACACTGAAGCTTTCTTT
CASSLEGPDTEAFF
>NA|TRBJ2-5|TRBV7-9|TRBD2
TGTGCCAGCAGCTTAGCTAGCGGGAGAGAGACCCAGTACTTC
CASSLASGRETQYF
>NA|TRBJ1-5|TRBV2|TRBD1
TGTGCCAGCAGTGAAGCGCCGACAGGGGGTCGGGCGGGCAATCAGCCCCAGCATTTT
CASSEAPTGGRAGNQPQHF
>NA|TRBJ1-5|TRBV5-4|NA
TGTGCCAGCAGCTCACAGGGTCAGCCCCAGCATTTT
CASSSQGQPQHF
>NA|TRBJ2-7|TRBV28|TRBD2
TGTGCCAGCAGTTCGCCGGGACTAGCGGGAGGGCCTCCCGAGCAGTACTTC
CASSSPGLAGGPPEQYF
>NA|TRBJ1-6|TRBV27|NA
TGTGCCAGCAGTTTCGCGGGTTCGCCCCTCCACTTT
CASSFAGSPLHF
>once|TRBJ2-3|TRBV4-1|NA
TGCGCCAGCAGCCAATTGGGCGGCCAGGGAGATACGCAGTATTTT
CASSQLGGQGDTQYF
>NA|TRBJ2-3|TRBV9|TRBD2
TGTGCCAGCAGCCCCCTCGGGGGGGTAGATACGCAGTATTTT
CASSPLGGVDTQYF
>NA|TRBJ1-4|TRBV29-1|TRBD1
TGCAGCGTCCTCGGACAGGGGGAAGGGCGAACTAATGAAAAACTGTTTTTT
CSVLGQGEGRTNEKLFF
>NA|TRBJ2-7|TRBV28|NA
TGTGCCATCACAGACCCGATCTCCTACGAGCAGTACTTC
CAITDPISYEQYF
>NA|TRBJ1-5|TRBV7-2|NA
TGTGCCAGCAGCTTAGGACGGGGGCAGCCCCAGCATTTT
CASSLGRGQPQHF
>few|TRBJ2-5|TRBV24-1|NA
TGTGCCACCAGTGACTCCCGTACAGGGATCCAAGAGACCCAGTACTTC
CATSDSRTGIQETQYF
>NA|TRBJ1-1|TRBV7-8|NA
TGTGCCAGCAGCTTAGTCAGGGTTCCTGAAGCTTTCTTT
CASSLVRVPEAFF
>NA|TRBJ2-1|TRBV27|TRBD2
TGTGCCAGCAGGATAGGACTAGCGGGAGACATTTGGAATGAGCAGTTCTTC
CASRIGLAGDIWNEQFF
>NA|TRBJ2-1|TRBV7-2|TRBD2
TGTGCCAGCAGCTTACCGGGACTAACCTACAATGAGCAGTTCTTC
CASSLPGLTYNEQFF